A selection of T cell receptor beta chains follows, all from one sample in a study of post-analysis software for immune sequencing data. In TCRdb, the PCR reads were re-called with MiXCR into one record per CDR3 protein. The sample consists of 430,000 or so distinct CDR3 sequences, 30% to 40% of them appearing once. Sample: blood. Every receptor here comes from a girl under 10 years old with multiple sclerosis. Each CDR3 is given with its conserved first and last residue. A D gene is named only where the DNA matches it firmly. Only part of the rows carry a size: once, few, many, or a class if the clone is expanded.

V gene	J gene	D gene	clone size	CDR3 DNA	CDR3 protein
TRBV6-1	TRBJ2-1	.	.	TGTGCCAGCCTGGTCGGTCTGAGCTCCTACAATGAGCAGTTCTTC	CASLVGLSSYNEQFF
TRBV20-1	TRBJ2-3	.	.	TGCAGTGCTAGAGGCGCGATCACAGATACGCAGTATTTT	CSARGAITDTQYF
TRBV7-2	TRBJ1-2	.	.	TGTGCCAGCAGCTGGTCTAACTATGGCTACACCTTC	CASSWSNYGYTF
TRBV6-5	TRBJ1-2	.	.	TGTGCCAGCAGCCGAGGATTTCTCTATGGCTACACCTTC	CASSRGFLYGYTF
TRBV7-3	TRBJ2-7	.	.	TGTGCCAGCAGCTTATACGCAGGGAAGGACGAGCAGTACTTC	CASSLYAGKDEQYF
TRBV3-1	TRBJ2-5	.	.	TGTGCCAGCAGCTCCCCTACTCTGCAGCAAGAGACCCAGTACTTC	CASSSPTLQQETQYF
TRBV4-1	TRBJ2-5	.	few	TGCGCCAGCAGCCAACACGGGGTAGCTTTGGAGACCCAGTACTTC	CASSQHGVALETQYF
TRBV20-1	TRBJ2-7	.	few	TGCAGTGCTAGAGGAAATCCGTGGGAGCAGTACTTC	CSARGNPWEQYF
TRBV20-1	TRBJ1-2	TRBD1	.	TGCAGTGCACCCCCGGGGACAGGCACTAACTATGGCTACACCTTC	CSAPPGTGTNYGYTF
TRBV6-5	TRBJ1-5	.	.	TGTGCCAGCAGTGCGGACGGCAATCAGCCCCAGCATTTT	CASSADGNQPQHF
TRBV7-9	TRBJ2-1	TRBD2	.	TGTGCCAGCAGCCCCCCTTCAGGAGCGGGGGACCCCAATGAGCAGTTCTTC	CASSPPSGAGDPNEQFF
TRBV28	TRBJ1-5	.	.	TGTGCCAGCAGTGAGGGGAGGGGTAGCAATCAGCCCCAGCATTTT	CASSEGRGSNQPQHF
TRBV27	TRBJ1-2	.	.	TGTGCCAGCAGTAACGGTCTCTATGGCTACACCTTC	CASSNGLYGYTF
TRBV10-3	TRBJ1-5	.	once	TGTGCCATCAGTGAGTGGGGGCAGGGCAATCAGCCCCAGCATTTT	CAISEWGQGNQPQHF
TRBV14	TRBJ2-5	.	many	TGTGCCAGCAGCCAACTCTCCCAAGAGACCCAGTACTTC	CASSQLSQETQYF
TRBV28	TRBJ2-1	TRBD2	.	TGTGCCAGCACCCGAGCGGGAAGTGGCTACAATGAGCAGTTCTTC	CASTRAGSGYNEQFF
TRBV4-2	TRBJ2-1	TRBD1	few	TGTGCCAGCAGCCAAGATTGGGAATCCGGGACAGGGGGAAATGAGCAGTTCTTC	CASSQDWESGTGGNEQFF
TRBV7-8	TRBJ2-2	.	.	TGTGCCAGCAGCTTCCCCGGGACATCGAACACCGGGGAGCTGTTTTTT	CASSFPGTSNTGELFF
TRBV6-5	TRBJ2-4	.	.	TGTGCCAGCAGTTACTCGAAGGGTGCCAAAAACATTCAGTACTTC	CASSYSKGAKNIQYF
TRBV9	TRBJ2-3	.	.	TGTGCCAGCAACCGTGACAGCCCCACAGATACGCAGTATTTT	CASNRDSPTDTQYF
TRBV7-3	TRBJ2-1	TRBD2	medium-sized	TGTGCCAGCAGCTTAATGGAGTCTAGCGGGGGGCCAAACAATGAGCAGTTCTTC	CASSLMESSGGPNNEQFF
TRBV19	TRBJ2-3	TRBD2	.	TGTGCCAGTAGTCTTAGCGGGAGGGCCTGGCGAATCACAGATACGCAGTATTTT	CASSLSGRAWRITDTQYF
TRBV6-5	TRBJ2-5	.	.	TGTGCCAGCAGGTCCTACGATGGGGCGATACAAGAGACCCAGTACTTC	CASRSYDGAIQETQYF
TRBV20-1	TRBJ1-1	TRBD1	.	TGCAGTGCTAGACCGTCATGGTCAGGGGGTGTCACTGAAGCTTTCTTT	CSARPSWSGGVTEAFF
TRBV7-9	TRBJ1-1	.	.	TGTGCCAGCAGCTTACCAGGGCGGGCTGAAGCTTTCTTT	CASSLPGRAEAFF
TRBV28	TRBJ2-7	.	.	TGTGCCAGCAGTCAACAGTCCTACGAGCAGTACTTC	CASSQQSYEQYF
TRBV9	TRBJ2-1	TRBD2	.	TGTGCCAGCAGCTATCGGGGGGATCCCCTCGATGAGCAGTTCTTC	CASSYRGDPLDEQFF
TRBV6-1	TRBJ2-7	.	.	TGTGCCAGCAGTGAAGCCTCCGGAGGCAGGTACGAGCAGTACTTC	CASSEASGGRYEQYF
TRBV6-2/TRBV6-3	TRBJ1-1	TRBD1	.	TGTGCCAGCGTCTCAGGGGGCGCGGGGAACACTGAAGCTTTCTTT	CASVSGGAGNTEAFF
TRBV9	TRBJ2-1	TRBD2	.	TGTGCCAGCAGCGTAGCTACTAGCGGGAGTTCTCGGGTGAATGAGCAGTTCTTC	CASSVATSGSSRVNEQFF
TRBV6-2/TRBV6-3	TRBJ2-1	.	few	TGTGCCAGCAGTTACAGGAAGCACAATGAGCAGTTCTTC	CASSYRKHNEQFF
TRBV20-1	TRBJ2-5	.	few	TGCAGTGCCGTTAGATTGCTGGCGGTAACACACGGGGTAGAGACCCAGTACTTC	CSAVRLLAVTHGVETQYF
TRBV12-3/TRBV12-4	TRBJ2-5	.	.	TGTGCCAGCAGTACCCTACTAGTAAGGACCCAGTACTTC	CASSTLLVRTQYF
TRBV5-1	TRBJ1-2	.	.	TGCGCCAGCAGCTTGAGGGGGTCGGACTATGGCTACACCTTC	CASSLRGSDYGYTF
TRBV28	TRBJ2-7	TRBD2	once	TGTGCCAGCACGGGGGGAGGGGCGCTTTCGTCCTACGAGCAGTACTTC	CASTGGGALSSYEQYF
TRBV7-8	TRBJ1-2	.	.	TGTGCCAGCAGCTTGGGCAGTGACGGCTACACCTTC	CASSLGSDGYTF
TRBV5-5	TRBJ2-1	.	.	TGTGCCAGCACCGATGACTTGAGCTCCTACAATGAGCAGTTCTTC	CASTDDLSSYNEQFF
TRBV29-1	TRBJ2-7	.	few	TGCAGCGCCCGGGACTTCCACGAGCAGTACTTC	CSARDFHEQYF
TRBV2	TRBJ2-1	TRBD2	.	TGTGCCAGCAGAGGGACTAGCGGGGCTGGTGAGCAGTTCTTC	CASRGTSGAGEQFF
TRBV29-1	TRBJ2-5	.	.	TGCAGCGTTGAAGATCATCCTGGGGGACCCCAAGAGACCCAGTACTTC	CSVEDHPGGPQETQYF
TRBV4-2	TRBJ2-1	.	few	TGTGCCAGCAGCCAAATCCGGGACTACAATGAGCAGTTCTTC	CASSQIRDYNEQFF
TRBV7-6	TRBJ2-7	.	.	TGTGCCAGCAGTCCACTAGGAGGGCGGGTTTTCGAGCAGTACTTC	CASSPLGGRVFEQYF
TRBV5-1	TRBJ2-7	TRBD2	few	TGCGCCAGCAGCACTGGCAGAGGCGGGAGAGCCTACGAGCAGTACTTC	CASSTGRGGRAYEQYF
TRBV11-2	TRBJ2-1	TRBD2	.	TGTGCCAGCACCATTGGGAGGGGACTAGCGAAACACAATGAGCAGTTCTTC	CASTIGRGLAKHNEQFF